This TCR beta chain was identified in a study of technical replicates of blood from a few donors. Clones were read by immunoSEQ multiplex PCR, and TCRdb kept only the in-frame ones, dropping some. The table includes some 71,000 clones, around 97% detected once. The CDR3 is 16 amino acids. With 4 bases removed from V and 4 bases from J, the gap between germline ends came to 17 bases. Germline V gene sequence: CDR1 MNHEY, CDR2 SVGAGI. The chain recombines TRBV6-5 with TRBJ1-5; TRBD1 is a possible D gene (5 bases). The sample consisted of T cells isolated from PBMCs. The receptor was isolated from a human donor in good health. The CDR3 nucleotides read TGTGCCAGCAGTTTAGACGGTGGGGCTCGAAATCAGCCCCAGCATTTT. This encodes CASSLDGGARNQPQHF.